The TCR beta chain described here comes from a study of PD-1 blockade in classical Hodgkin lymphoma. This CDR3 comprises 13 residues. Germline V gene sequence: CDR1 ENHRY, CDR2 SYGVKD. With no exception, relapse followed autologous stem cell transplantation in all patients, and brentuximab vedotin exposure varied. Sequencing was performed with immunoSEQ multiplex PCR; in TCRdb, only in-frame clones are kept and a portion is missing. This table has some 40,000 clones, about 70% appearing once. General observations from the study: CD4+ TCR diversity rose significantly by C4D1, and CD8+ TCR diversity did not. Partial responders and progressors had significantly lower baseline TCR diversity. Exclusion removed patients who began nivolumab under 1 year after ASCT.

A few counts support this clone. Its specificity is unknown. One end of the junction fails to match germline, which may point to a read error. Source: peripheral blood mononuclear cells (PBMCs), taken before the second cycle of nivolumab. The rearrangement uses TRBV10-3 and TRBJ2-3, with 9 bases lining up with TRBD2. The source of this sequence is a human donor with classical Hodgkin lymphoma. CDR3 protein: CAISGTSIDTQYF. DNA for the CDR3: TGTGCCATTTCCGGGACTAGCATAGATACGCAGTATTTT.